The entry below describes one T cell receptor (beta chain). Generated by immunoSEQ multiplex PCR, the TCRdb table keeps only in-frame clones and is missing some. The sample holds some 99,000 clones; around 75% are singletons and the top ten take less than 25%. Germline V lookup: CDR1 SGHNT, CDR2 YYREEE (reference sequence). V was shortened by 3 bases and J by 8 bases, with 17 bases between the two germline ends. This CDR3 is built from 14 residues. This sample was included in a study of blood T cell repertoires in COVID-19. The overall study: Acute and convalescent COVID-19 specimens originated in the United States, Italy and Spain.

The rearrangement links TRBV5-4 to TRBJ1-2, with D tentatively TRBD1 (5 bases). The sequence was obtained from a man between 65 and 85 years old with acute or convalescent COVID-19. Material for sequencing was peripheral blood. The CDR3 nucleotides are TGTGCCAGCAGCTCACTTGGGGCCCTCAAAGGCTACACCTTC. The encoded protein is CASSSLGALKGYTF. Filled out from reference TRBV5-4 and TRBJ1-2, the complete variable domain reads ETGVTQSPTHLIKTRGQQVTLRCSSQSGHNTVSWYQQALGQGPQFIFQYYREEENGRGNFPPRFSGLQFPNYSSELNVNALELDDSALYLCASSSLGALKGYTFGSGTRLTVV.